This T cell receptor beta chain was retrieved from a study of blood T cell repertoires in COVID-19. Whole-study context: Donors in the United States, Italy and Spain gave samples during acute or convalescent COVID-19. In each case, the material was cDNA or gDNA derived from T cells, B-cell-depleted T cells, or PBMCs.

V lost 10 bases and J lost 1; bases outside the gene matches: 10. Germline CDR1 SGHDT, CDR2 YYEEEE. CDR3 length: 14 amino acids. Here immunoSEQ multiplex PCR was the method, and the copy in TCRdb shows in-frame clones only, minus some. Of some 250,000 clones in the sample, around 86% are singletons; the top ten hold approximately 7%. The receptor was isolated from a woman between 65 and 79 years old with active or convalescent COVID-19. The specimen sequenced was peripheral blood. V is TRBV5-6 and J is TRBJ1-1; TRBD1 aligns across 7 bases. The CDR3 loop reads CAVRQGGTNTEAFF. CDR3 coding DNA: TGTGCCGTGCGACAGGGAGGTACGAACACTGAAGCTTTCTTT.